The entry below gives a single T cell receptor beta chain sequence along with its context. The sorted Tregs were CD4+CD25+CD127-/low cells. Full-length variable regions came from constant-region reverse primers plus semi-nested Nested Universal Primer A PCR. TCRdb itself ran the 5' RACE reads through MiXCR, one entry per CDR3 protein. The repertoire has approximately 9,000 distinct CDR3 sequences, 30% to 40% of them found once; the top ten carry 5.6%. The TCR was taken from a female donor with breast cancer. Material for sequencing was Tregs sorted from blood.

The CDR3 DNA is TGTGCCAGCAGATTGGACAGGGGGAAGATTGAAGCTTTCTTT. It translates to CASRLDRGKIEAFF. The chain couples TRBV12-3 or TRBV12-4 to TRBJ1-1; 10 bases match TRBD1. The CDR3 sequence is 14 residues long. The J segment lost 7 bases and the V segment lost 6 bases, leaving 8 bases of the junction unmatched.